This paragraph covers one TCR beta chain sequence. Sequencing used immunoSEQ multiplex PCR; TCRdb keeps in-frame clones, though not all of them. The sample has approximately 76,000 clones; around nine tenths are singletons. Germline assignment: CDR1 SGHTA and CDR2 FQGNSA. The CDR3 extends over 16 amino acids. Trimming removed 5 bases from V and 2 bases from J; junction bases left unmatched: 5. The sample comes from a study of OX40 agonist ivuxolimab in advanced cancers. The sequences come from CD4+ or CD8+ T cells sorted from blood, collected in a trial of the OX40 agonist ivuxolimab. The sequence came from an adult with an advanced solid tumor such as melanoma, head and neck, liver or kidney cancer. The rearrangement uses TRBV7-2 and TRBJ2-6; 8 bases agree with TRBD2. The CDR3 here is CASSPRRGAGANVLTF. The CDR3 DNA reads as TGTGCCAGCAGCCCGAGGCGGGGGGCTGGGGCCAACGTCCTGACTTTC. Combining the CDR3 with reference TRBV7-2 and TRBJ2-6 gives the whole variable domain GAGVSQSPSNKVTEKGKDVELRCDPISGHTALYWYRQSLGQGLEFLIYFQGNSAPDKSGLPSDRFSAERTGGSVSTLTIQRTQQEDSAVYLCASSPRRGAGANVLTFGAGSRLTVL.